The rows below give T cell receptor beta chains drawn from one sample of a study of T cell repertoires in cytomegalovirus infection. TCRdb called the reads again in MiXCR, with one record for every CDR3 protein. The sample includes about 110,000 distinct CDR3 sequences, about 30% of them seen just once. The antigens these receptors bind are not known. The sample in question was CD8+ T cells from cultured PBMCs, obtained from culture after CMV antigen stimulation. Receptors were obtained from a human donor in good health (CMV status not recorded). Some clones in this sample may be carry-over from other donors' samples. Each CDR3 is given with its conserved first and last residue. The order of the fields is clone size, J gene, CDR3 length, V gene, CDR3 protein. Rows give clone size only sometimes, using once, few, many, or a class for an expanded clone.

size: few
J: TRBJ1-3
length: 13
V: TRBV4-1
CDR3: CASSQDDGNTIYF

size: -
J: TRBJ1-1
length: 15
V: TRBV5-3
CDR3: CASSSLGGGDTEAFF

size: -
J: TRBJ1-1
length: 15
V: TRBV7-9
CDR3: CASSLEGSDSTKAFF

size: few
J: TRBJ2-2
length: 16
V: TRBV6-1
CDR3: CASSEALAANTGELFF

size: -
J: TRBJ1-1
length: 11
V: TRBV30
CDR3: CAHAGGTEAFF

size: -
J: TRBJ2-2
length: 16
V: TRBV11-2
CDR3: CASSPTPATNTGELFF

size: few
J: TRBJ2-3
length: 13
V: TRBV25-1
CDR3: CASSESAWDTQYF

size: -
J: TRBJ2-3
length: 14
V: TRBV12-3/TRBV12-4
CDR3: CASSFGGPGDTQYF

size: few
J: TRBJ2-1
length: 12
V: TRBV6-5
CDR3: CASSYSRGEQFF

size: many
J: TRBJ2-3
length: 14
V: TRBV6-1
CDR3: CASSTSGNTDTQYF

size: many
J: TRBJ2-2
length: 18
V: TRBV7-8
CDR3: CASSDASGGAPVTGELFF

size: -
J: TRBJ2-4
length: 15
V: TRBV28
CDR3: CASSRRMTAKNIQYF

size: few
J: TRBJ2-5
length: 15
V: TRBV7-8
CDR3: CASRLKRGSQETQYF

size: -
J: TRBJ2-1
length: 14
V: TRBV19
CDR3: CASSIVGRGYEQFF

size: -
J: TRBJ2-7
length: 13
V: TRBV7-6
CDR3: CASSLWQTYEQYF

size: few
J: TRBJ1-3
length: 13
V: TRBV7-6
CDR3: CASRDSSGNTIYF

size: many
J: TRBJ2-3
length: 11
V: TRBV12-3/TRBV12-4
CDR3: CASRKSDTQYF

size: -
J: TRBJ2-7
length: 15
V: TRBV6-6
CDR3: CASSYSNSGSYEQYF

size: many
J: TRBJ2-1
length: 13
V: TRBV10-3
CDR3: CAISGTSANEQFF

size: few
J: TRBJ2-7
length: 12
V: TRBV4-1
CDR3: CASSQGGIEQYF

size: -
J: TRBJ2-3
length: 18
V: TRBV3-1
CDR3: CASSPDPRLAGVKDTQYF

size: -
J: TRBJ1-2
length: 15
V: TRBV27
CDR3: CASSASRGVAHGYTF

size: few
J: TRBJ2-2
length: 16
V: TRBV27
CDR3: CASSPPGTGPWGELFF

size: -
J: TRBJ1-3
length: 16
V: TRBV18
CDR3: CASSLPTDSSGNTIYF

size: -
J: TRBJ2-3
length: 10
V: TRBV5-5
CDR3: CASSFNTQYF

size: -
J: TRBJ2-3
length: 16
V: TRBV7-6
CDR3: CASSLGNSGGADTQYF

size: few
J: TRBJ1-1
length: 13
V: TRBV6-1
CDR3: CASDQGAGAEAFF

size: -
J: TRBJ2-7
length: 15
V: TRBV7-9
CDR3: CASSSGTGATYEQYF

size: -
J: TRBJ2-3
length: 15
V: TRBV12-5
CDR3: CASGLWGNSTDTQYF

size: few
J: TRBJ2-7
length: 14
V: TRBV24-1
CDR3: CATSESSKEGEQYF

size: few
J: TRBJ2-1
length: 13
V: TRBV7-6
CDR3: CASSPPPGNEQFF

size: few
J: TRBJ2-7
length: 13
V: TRBV12-3/TRBV12-4
CDR3: CASGPAGTYEQYF

size: few
J: TRBJ1-1
length: 14
V: TRBV28
CDR3: CASISGEGLTEAFF

size: -
J: TRBJ1-5
length: 15
V: TRBV2
CDR3: CASSEHEGYNQPQHF

size: few
J: TRBJ1-4
length: 17
V: TRBV6-6
CDR3: CASSYGTGGETNEKLFF

size: few
J: TRBJ1-6
length: 16
V: TRBV4-1
CDR3: CASSQDLGGGNSPLHF

size: -
J: TRBJ2-2
length: 12
V: TRBV6-6
CDR3: CASLKGTGELFF

size: -
J: TRBJ1-2
length: 14
V: TRBV4-1
CDR3: CASSPAIDHYGYTF

size: -
J: TRBJ2-7
length: 14
V: TRBV7-8
CDR3: CASSLALRDYEQYF

size: -
J: TRBJ2-2
length: 17
V: TRBV5-1
CDR3: CASSTPERGAFTGELFF

size: -
J: TRBJ2-7
length: 14
V: TRBV11-2
CDR3: CASSLGGFSYEQYF

size: few
J: TRBJ2-3
length: 15
V: TRBV19
CDR3: CASNTGTASTDTQYF

size: few
J: TRBJ1-5
length: 14
V: TRBV12-3/TRBV12-4
CDR3: CASRPGTGNQPQHF

size: once
J: TRBJ1-1
length: 15
V: TRBV19
CDR3: CASSIDGGLNTEAFF

size: once
J: TRBJ2-5
length: 15
V: TRBV24-1
CDR3: CATSELTGSQETQYF

size: -
J: TRBJ2-3
length: 14
V: TRBV19
CDR3: CASIVSGVTDTQYF

size: many
J: TRBJ2-3
length: 16
V: TRBV7-2
CDR3: CASSRAWGGNTDTQYF

size: -
J: TRBJ2-7
length: 14
V: TRBV7-6
CDR3: CASSLYGPGGEQYF

size: -
J: TRBJ2-1
length: 15
V: TRBV4-1
CDR3: CASSLGDNPGNEQFF

size: few
J: TRBJ2-5
length: 13
V: TRBV20-1
CDR3: CSARTGSGVAQYF

size: -
J: TRBJ2-7
length: 15
V: TRBV6-1
CDR3: CASSPSRTSGYEQYF

size: few
J: TRBJ1-5
length: 12
V: TRBV27
CDR3: CASTYSNQPQHF

size: few
J: TRBJ1-3
length: 16
V: TRBV7-2
CDR3: CASSPDRGLSGNTIYF